The sequence of this T cell receptor (beta chain) was determined in a study of T-cell reconstitution after alpha-beta-depleted transplantation in children (dated by TCRdb to the mid-2010s). For context, the study as a whole: Using TCR repertoire profiling, the study quantitatively followed how T-cell immune reconstitution unfolded in children after TCRalphabeta/CD19-depleted allogeneic hematopoietic cell transplantation.

In light of the paper, this sample's treatment or condition label describes: allogeneic hematopoietic cell transplantation with graft depleted of TCRalphabeta T cells and CD19 B cells. The transplant recipients were children given TCRalphabeta/CD19-depleted allogeneic hematopoietic cell grafts. Libraries were prepared through PCR. Sequencing used an Illumina HiSeq 2500. To normalize quantification of the TCRbeta repertoire, the TCR libraries were built with molecular barcoding that relied on unique molecular identifiers. TCRdb reprocessing: public reads trimmed at Q25 with fastp, clones called with MiXCR, in-frame beta chains kept. Each CDR3 protein appears once, grouped with its most common genes and DNA. Across this sample there are under 300,000 distinct CDR3 sequences, with roughly 10% seen only once. Of the sample, 23% falls within the top ten clones. Turning to this clonotype: There is no known antigen for this receptor. A much larger clone differs by one base, so this may be a read error. The CDR3 does not end in the conserved phenylalanine or tryptophan, so this is likely a read error.

A total of 16 residues make up the CDR3, ends included. Of the read, only the CDR3 DNA is kept; its 48 bases are in frame from base 1. The V and J ends are trimmed by 5 bases and 7 bases, leaving 21 bases between them. The investigation overall reported the following: The frequencies of hyperexpanded clones fell over the following months, and after one year, T-cell counts and TCRbeta diversity were mostly attributed to newly produced T cells. About two months after transplant, the apparently early recovery of alphabetaT-cell counts reportedly depended on just several hundred clones that had expanded rapidly and came from non-depleted graft cells. In some patients, the high TCRbeta diversity seen at day 60 was put down to recipient T cells and intrathymic progenitors that had survived conditioning.

This TCR came from a male patient between 2 and 10 years old who had a stem cell transplant for chronic granulomatous disease, so the T cells may come from the graft donor. The material was peripheral blood, obtained 180 days after TCRalphabeta/CD19-depleted stem cell transplant. The V and J genes are TRBV12-3 or TRBV12-4 and TRBJ2-1, with no confident D gene call. The DNA reads TGTGCCAGCAGTCCGCGGACCTTCTCAGGTGGGAATGAGCAGTTCTCC. This sequence encodes CASSPRTFSGGNEQFS.